The 6 T cell receptor beta chains given below trace back to one sample, sequenced in a study of cytomegalovirus exposure and HLA in healthy donors. The study ran its PCR with 60 Vbeta and 13 Jbeta primers. The repertoire was sequenced with immunoSEQ multiplex PCR; TCRdb's copy has only in-frame clones and lacks some. The sample consists of around 170,000 clones, over 80% of them appearing once. The sequenced material came from PBMCs. These receptors originate from a man aged 35 to 55 in good health and CMV-seropositive.

This rearrangement joins TRBV18 to TRBJ2-1; weak D call: TRBD1 (6 bases). There are 14 residues in the CDR3. V was trimmed by 6 bases and J by 8 bases, leaving 17 bases between them. Germline CDR1 KGHSH, CDR2 LQKENI. The CDR3 nucleotides are TGTGCCAGCTCCCAACGGACAGCGGCCGATGAGCAGTTCTTC. Its translation: CASSQRTAADEQFF.

As to this clone: The sample has other DNA sequences that encode this CDR3 too. The chain has TRBV7-9 and TRBJ2-3; TRBD2 agrees at 9 bases. Trimming at V came to 4 bases and at J to 0 bases, leaving 2 bases not matched to a gene. This CDR3 has 15 amino acids. The germline CDR1 and CDR2 sequences are SEHNR and FQNEAQ (reference sequence). As DNA, the CDR3 is TGTGCCAGCAGCTCGCTAGCGGGGAGCACAGATACGCAGTATTTT. It translates to CASSSLAGSTDTQYF.

This clone came up a few times. The chain recombines TRBV27 with TRBJ1-4; D possibly corresponds to TRBD1 (6 bases). The CDR3 extends over 16 amino acids. Trimming cost V 5 bases and J 0 bases, with 13 bases left between them. The germline CDR1 and CDR2 sequences are MNHEY and SMNVEV (reference sequence). The CDR3 DNA is TGTGCCAGCAGTCCTACAGGGATCGCAACTAATGAAAAACTGTTTTTT. Encoded protein: CASSPTGIATNEKLFF.

The J gene is TRBJ1-1, the V gene TRBV5-4, with no clear D. Germline CDR1 is SGHNT and CDR2 is YYREEE (reference sequence). This CDR3 contains 13 residues. V lost 2 bases to trimming and J lost 7 bases, with 12 bases between them. CDR3 nucleotide sequence: TGTGCCAGCAGCTTTCTCCTATCGGGTGAAGCTTTCTTT. This translates into CASSFLLSGEAFF.

The sample holds a few counts of this clone. The chain employs TRBV6-5 and TRBJ2-7, with TRBD1 matching over 8 bases. This CDR3 is 15 amino acids long. After removal of 8 bases from V and 2 bases from J, the junction contained 11 bases not matched to a gene. Germline values: CDR1 MNHEY, CDR2 SVGAGI. The CDR3 protein is CASSPKQGVTYEQYF. For the CDR3, the DNA is TGTGCCAGCTCTCCCAAACAGGGGGTCACCTACGAGCAGTACTTC.

The chain links TRBV9 to TRBJ2-5, with 7 nucleotides matching TRBD1. Germline assignment: CDR1 SGDLS and CDR2 YYNGEE. After removal of 0 bases from V and 1 base from J, the junction contained 3 bases not matched to a gene. The CDR3 has 15 residues. DNA for the CDR3: TGTGCCAGCAGCGTAGCGGGACAGCCCCAAGAGACCCAGTACTTC. Amino acids: CASSVAGQPQETQYF.